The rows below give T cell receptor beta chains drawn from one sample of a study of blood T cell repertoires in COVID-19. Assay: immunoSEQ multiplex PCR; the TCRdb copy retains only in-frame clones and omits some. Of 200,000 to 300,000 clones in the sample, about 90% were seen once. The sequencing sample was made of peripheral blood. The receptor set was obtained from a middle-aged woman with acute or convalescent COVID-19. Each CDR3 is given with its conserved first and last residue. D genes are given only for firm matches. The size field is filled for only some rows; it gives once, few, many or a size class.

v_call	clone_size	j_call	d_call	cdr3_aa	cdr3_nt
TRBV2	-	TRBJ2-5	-	CASNTLRTQYF	TGTGCCAGCAACACGCTCCGGACCCAGTACTTC
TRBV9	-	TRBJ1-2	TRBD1	CASSVEGAYYGYTF	TGTGCCAGCAGCGTAGAGGGGGCCTACTATGGCTACACCTTC
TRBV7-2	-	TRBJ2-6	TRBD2	CASSLSGGSGANVLTF	TGTGCCAGCAGCTTGTCGGGAGGGTCCGGGGCCAACGTCCTGACTTTC
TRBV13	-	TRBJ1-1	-	CASSPLKGVPEAFF	TGTGCCAGCAGCCCATTAAAGGGGGTCCCTGAAGCTTTCTTT
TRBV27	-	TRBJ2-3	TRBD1	CASSLRGQSFSTDTQYF	TGTGCCAGCAGTTTAAGGGGACAGTCCTTTAGCACAGATACGCAGTATTTT
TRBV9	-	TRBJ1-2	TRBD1	CASSGTGAYGYTF	TGTGCCAGCAGCGGGACAGGGGCCTATGGCTACACCTTC
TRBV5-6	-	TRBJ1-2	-	CASSLGRPRGYTF	TGTGCCAGCAGCTTGGGACGCCCGAGGGGCTACACCTTC
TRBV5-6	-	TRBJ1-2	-	CASSPAGWRGYTF	TGTGCCAGCAGCCCAGCAGGGTGGAGAGGCTACACCTTC
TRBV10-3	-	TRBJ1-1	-	CAISDPTVNTEAFF	TGTGCCATCAGTGACCCGACAGTCAACACTGAAGCTTTCTTT
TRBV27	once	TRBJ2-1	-	CASSFLTANAYNEQFF	TGTGCCAGCAGTTTCCTAACCGCTAACGCATACAATGAGCAGTTCTTC
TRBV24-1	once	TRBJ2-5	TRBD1	CATSDFGQGAKETQYF	TGTGCCACCAGTGATTTTGGACAGGGGGCAAAGGAGACCCAGTACTTC
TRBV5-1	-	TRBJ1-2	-	CASSLAPQTGIHNYGYTF	TGCGCCAGCAGCTTGGCTCCCCAAACAGGTATTCATAACTATGGCTACACCTTC
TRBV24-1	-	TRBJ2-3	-	CATSDSKQGPSTDTQYF	TGTGCCACCAGTGATTCGAAACAGGGTCCTAGCACAGATACGCAGTATTTT
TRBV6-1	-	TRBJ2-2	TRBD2	CASSEGLAGVPAGELFF	TGTGCCAGCAGTGAGGGACTAGCGGGGGTTCCCGCCGGGGAGCTGTTTTTT
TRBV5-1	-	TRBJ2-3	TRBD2	CASSSTSGGATDTQYF	TGCGCCAGCAGCTCGACTAGCGGGGGGGCAACAGATACGCAGTATTTT
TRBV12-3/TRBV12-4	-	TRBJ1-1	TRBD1	CASSYRGNTEAFF	TGTGCCAGCAGTTACAGGGGGAACACTGAAGCTTTCTTT
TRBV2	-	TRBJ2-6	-	CVRQRSSGANVLTF	TGTGTTAGACAGCGCAGCTCTGGGGCCAACGTCCTGACTTTC
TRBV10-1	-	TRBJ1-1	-	CASSDRVLGTEAFF	TGCGCCAGCAGTGACAGGGTTTTGGGCACTGAAGCTTTCTTT
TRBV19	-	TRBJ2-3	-	CASSRTGTSARTDTQYF	TGTGCCAGTAGTCGCACCGGGACTTCCGCTCGGACAGATACGCAGTATTTT
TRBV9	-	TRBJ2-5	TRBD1	CASSVLQGIGRETQYF	TGTGCCAGCAGCGTTTTACAGGGGATTGGTAGGGAGACCCAGTACTTC
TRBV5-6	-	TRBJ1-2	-	CASSLAGIYGYTF	TGTGCCAGCAGCTTGGCAGGGATCTATGGCTACACCTTC
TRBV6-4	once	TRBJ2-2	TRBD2	CASRTSSGGLHPRSTGELFF	TGTGCCAGCAGGACATCTAGCGGGGGGCTACACCCTCGATCGACCGGGGAGCTGTTTTTT
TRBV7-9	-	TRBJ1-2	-	CASSLSAGATEVDGYTF	TGTGCCAGCAGCTTAAGTGCAGGGGCGACGGAAGTGGATGGCTACACCTTC
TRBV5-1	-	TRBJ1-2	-	CASSSGQSFYGYTF	TGCGCCAGCAGCTCTGGACAGTCCTTCTATGGCTACACCTTC
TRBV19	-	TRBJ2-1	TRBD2	CASTRRAEAGVGEQFF	TGTGCCAGTACCCGCCGGGCCGAAGCGGGGGTTGGTGAGCAGTTCTTC
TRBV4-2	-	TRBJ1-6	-	CASSLGHYNSPLHF	TGTGCCAGCAGCTTAGGACACTATAATTCACCCCTCCACTTT
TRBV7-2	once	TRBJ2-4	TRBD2	CASSLGGGGKNIQYF	TGTGCCAGCAGCTTAGGGGGGGGAGGCAAAAACATTCAGTACTTC
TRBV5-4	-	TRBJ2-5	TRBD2	CASSLGASGGTQETQYF	TGTGCCAGCAGCTTGGGGGCTAGCGGGGGAACTCAAGAGACCCAGTACTTC
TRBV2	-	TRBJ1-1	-	CASSPTLSPNTEAFF	TGTGCCAGCAGTCCTACCCTGTCCCCGAACACTGAAGCTTTCTTT